The sample holds a few counts of the clone carrying this T cell receptor beta chain. No cell sorting was done before RNA was extracted from the tissue. This specimen belongs to a study of tumor and adjacent non-tumor tissue in lung cancer. Turning to the study itself: About 4.17 million productive TCRbeta reads were obtained per sample on average.

Three rounds of nested PCR, following a modified ARM-PCR protocol, produced the TCRbeta library. MiXCR, run by TCRdb on the multiplex PCR reads, gives a single entry per CDR3 protein. Counted here are roughly 220,000 distinct CDR3 sequences, about 76% occurring once; the ten biggest clones make up approximately 25%. The CDR3 spans 15 residues. The germline CDR1 and CDR2 sequences are SGHDN and FVKESK. The V and J ends lost 4 bases and 3 bases respectively, with 14 bases between them. Material: lung tumor tissue. The chain is built from TRBV14 and TRBJ2-3; D may be TRBD1 (5 bases). This sequence was found in a man in his 60s with non-small cell lung cancer. This CDR3 reads CASSPQGTLTDTQYF. CDR3 nucleotides: TGTGCCAGCAGCCCTCAGGGCACGTTAACAGATACGCAGTATTTT.